This record looks at one T cell receptor beta chain sequence and its context. This clone was counted once. There is no known antigen for this receptor. Base qualities are not recorded, but no much larger clone differs from it by a single base. This record comes from a study of cytomegalovirus exposure and HLA in healthy donors (dated by TCRdb to about 2017). The study in broad terms: An earlier analysis of 550 to 700 of the donors reported 276 Gb of sequence data and 100 million to 130 million unique TCR beta sequences from 150 million to 200 million T cells. Alongside the repertoire data, information on donor age, sex, ethnicity and CMV serostatus was compiled. On average, about 240,000 unique TCR beta nucleotide sequences were sequenced per donor among a few hundred genotyped donors of the cohort, with roughly 18% of those sequences being non-productive. Using immunosequencing, the study profiled T cell repertoires from 500 to 800 subjects and related those repertoires to cytomegalovirus serostatus. Approximately 300 gigabases of sequencing data and approximately 84 million unique TCR sequences were included in an early release covering about 700 HLA-typed donors. Genome-wide SNP genotypes for about 55% of the roughly 670 donors were used in a later genetic analysis, which treated that subset as a discovery cohort. Every repertoire in the discovery cohort had been generated on one and the same sequencing platform. The aim of the study was to test whether cataloging public T cell receptors could identify signatures of past pathogen exposure. Roughly five DR-DQ haplotypes were handled as single units for association and clustering because linkage in the cohort was strong. To predict cytomegalovirus infection status, the study combined high-throughput TCR immunosequencing, statistical association of individual TCRs with disease status, and machine learning. An earlier analysis of fewer than 700 of the donors applied high-throughput TCR beta sequencing to assess whether each TCR beta V gene segment acted as functional or pseudogenic. The number of typed donors differed by locus: about 629-630 for A, B, C, DRB1 and DQB1; some 500 for DQA1; some 590 for DPA1; and some 430 for DPB1. Along with the roughly 710-subject first cohort, a separate validation cohort of around 120 different subjects was used. The genetic ancestry cluster associated with self-reported Caucasian donors included 81% of the approximately 410 genotyped donors. Class I and class II HLA loci were covered by the typing at four-digit resolution. In a later analysis, previously published TCR beta repertoires from 500 to 750 donors were re-analyzed and high-resolution HLA genotyping was added so that TCR occurrence patterns could be studied. The later analysis used no new phenotypic data to find candidate immune exposures, relying instead on TCR beta sequences and their occurrence across donors. Points the paper makes about the study in general: A further reported finding was that TCR beta sequences accurately predicted the HLA-A and HLA-B alleles for most subjects in the first cohort. Because HLA typing was missing for some donors at each locus, association tests included only the typed subset. A cluster of highly shared sequence variants was judged likely to be a technical artifact of the sequencing pipeline. In this cohort, only TCR beta chains were sequenced, and detectable features were limited by the absence of alpha or paired-chain data. Assigning TCR associations to individual alleles was difficult when HLA alleles, especially DR and DQ, strongly co-occurred. It was suggested by the authors that the approach could potentially be generalized to other disease states and immunological phenotypes. Broadly in line with IMGT annotations, most TCR beta V segments showed up in productive rearrangements about 87% or about 30% of the time in an earlier analysis of 587 of the donors. Correlated functional status among segregating V segments might be attributable to linkage disequilibrium, but an unknown experimental factor could not be ruled out. In a later analysis, TCR association rates were found to vary across HLA loci, with the most associated TCRs seen for DRB1 alleles and the fewest for HLA-C alleles. The 87-base-pair reads could not distinguish some IMGT-functional V segments, including TRBV6-2 and TRBV6-3, so those segments were excluded. At a false discovery rate of 0.05, a later analysis linked 15,000 to 20,000 TCR beta sequences to specific HLA alleles. A later genetic analysis associated a missense DCLRE1C variant with V-gene and J-gene trimming of TCR beta chains, and an independent cohort replicated the association. In a later analysis, most CMV-associated TCR beta chains were found to appear HLA-restricted, with HLA associations seemingly driven largely by CMV exposure. According to a later genetic analysis, donors in an Asian-associated ancestry cluster had fewer N-insertions in productive TCRs than the approximately 700-donor mean. A total of roughly 160 TCR beta chains were listed by the study as associated with cytomegalovirus. A later analysis reported that several top co-occurrence clusters appeared linked to parvovirus B19, influenza, CMV and Epstein-Barr virus. Because counts were too low, about 18 rarely observed V segments, including chromosome 9 orphons, were left out of the earlier analysis of 587 of the donors. While some public TCRs were present in many individuals, most TCR sequences turned up only very rarely across donors. In a later analysis, HLA-associated TCR beta chains were found to be more clonally expanded and to have lower generation probabilities than equally common non-associated chains. Immune exposure information for the cohort was limited to CMV serostatus. In vitro tests confirmed that a few of the cytomegalovirus-associated TCR beta chains recognize cytomegalovirus antigens. Sequencing depth was assumed to be roughly uniform across donors in the presence/absence analyses, though that assumption may not hold. In both the original and validation cohorts, the classifier was reported to diagnose cytomegalovirus status with high specificity and sensitivity.

Library preparation was by the immunoSEQ multiplex PCR assay. A mixture of 60 forward primers for TCR Vbeta segments and 13 reverse primers for TCR Jbeta segments was used in the multiplex PCR. The CDR3 region of rearranged TCR beta genes was amplified from genomic DNA with a multiplex PCR assay. The amplified TCR beta libraries were sequenced on the Illumina HiSeq System as 87-base-pair reads. As for the original processing: A later analysis tallied 75 million to 85 million unique TCR beta chains across the 610 or so repertoires, and approximately 12 million of those chains were shared by two or more donors. To remove PCR and sequencing errors, raw reads were error-corrected and collapsed into unique sequences using a nearest-neighbor algorithm that merged closely related sequences. V, D and J gene segments were assigned by aligning CDR3 sequences to IMGT reference sequences. For a sequence to be retained, a match of at least six nucleotides was required to both a V gene segment and a J gene segment. Rearrangements were classified as productive when the CDR3 lacked stop codons and remained in frame with V and J, and all other rearrangements were classified as non-productive. CDR3 was defined according to IMGT convention as the region running from the second conserved V-encoded cysteine to the conserved J-encoded phenylalanine. Sequences without an unambiguous match to a single V gene segment were excluded from the earlier analysis of a few hundred of the donors. In an earlier analysis of 450 to 700 of the donors, V segments were called functional above 56.7% productive rearrangements and were called segregating when the between-donor standard deviation exceeded 5%. To diagnose cytomegalovirus status from the catalog of TCR beta chain sequences, a statistical classification framework was built. V and J gene assignment, in a later analysis, came from comparing TCR nucleotide sequences with IMGT/GENE-DB human TR gene sequences. Using the TCRdist pipeline, a later analysis assigned CDR3 sequences along with most-parsimonious VDJ recombination scenarios. In a later analysis, each TCR beta chain was defined by its CDR3 amino acid sequence together with its V-gene family, and reads without a unique V-gene family were excluded. A later analysis removed 450 to 600 highly shared, low-generation-probability nucleotide sequences to deal with suspected cross-contamination and a sequencing artifact. A later analysis calculated a clonal expansion index for each public chain from normalized within-repertoire ranks of inferred template counts. In a later analysis, generation probabilities were computed using a VDJ recombination model fitted to out-of-frame rearrangements, and the results were checked against IGoR. A later analysis scored TCR-TCR, TCR-HLA and TCR-CMV co-occurrence with hypergeometric tests, applying a repertoire-size bias correction to TCR pairs. To estimate false discovery rates, a later analysis permuted the HLA or CMV assignments 20 times. A later analysis grouped co-occurring TCRs with DBSCAN, adding TCRdist sequence similarity when clustering within HLA-allele-positive subsets. Repertoires with fewer than 30,000 or more than 120,000 public chains, plus five repertoires with anomalous nucleotide sharing, were excluded from co-occurrence clustering. In TCRdb, the immuneACCESS table is reduced to in-frame sequences with V and J assigned. These tables do not hold every clone; where another copy was compared, an unresolved V gene accounts for under half, and the others remain unexplained. V and J calls and clone size come straight from that table; D and trimming were deduced from the DNA. The sample records 68,000 or so clones, roughly four fifths of which are singletons. About 6.8% of the sample is taken by the ten largest.

The cohort was made up of approximately 670 healthy bone marrow donors. At the time of sampling, every cohort member was nominally healthy, though immune exposures that went unrecorded were likely present. Of the 650 to 700 cohort members, roughly 300 had positive CMV serostatus and roughly 330 had negative CMV serostatus, and CMV serostatus was not recorded for the donor. A peripheral blood sample was collected from each donor, and TCR beta sequencing was performed on peripheral blood mononuclear cells. Genomic DNA was extracted from the blood cell samples with the Qiagen DNeasy Blood Extraction Kit. There are 15 amino acids in the CDR3, from cysteine to phenylalanine inclusive. The kept DNA is CDR3 alone, 45 bases in frame from the first base. According to the germline V gene, CDR1 reads SNHLY and CDR2 reads FYNNEI. V lost 6 bases and J lost 3 bases, and the count of bases not matched to a germline gene is 10.

This chain is built from TRBV2 and TRBJ1-1; 7 middle bases align to TRBD1. The material sequenced was PBMCs. The origin of this receptor is a human donor in good health. The DNA is TGTGCCAGCAGCCACCGGACAGGTAGGGACACTGAAGCTTTCTTT. The encoded protein is CASSHRTGRDTEAFF.